This TCR beta chain was observed in a study of T cell responses to AZD1222 COVID-19 vaccine. Overall study context: Analyses pooled second doses at about 4 or about 12 weeks.

Germline V gene sequence: CDR1 LGHNT, CDR2 FRNRAP. The CDR3 consists of 14 residues. V was clipped by 3 bases and J by 4 bases, with 10 bases between them. Study observations and caveats: Repertoire sampling occurred only after the peak T cell response.

The protocol was immunoSEQ multiplex PCR, while the TCRdb copy is restricted to in-frame clones and leaves out a portion. The sample carries approximately 160,000 clones, roughly 90% recorded once. Concerning this clone itself: The antigen is unknown.

The source of this sequence is an adult in good health. Sequencing used peripheral blood, obtained on day 0 of AZD1222 vaccination. The chain joins TRBV12-5 to TRBJ2-1; D gene uncertain. The CDR3 DNA reads TGTGCTAGTGGTTTACAGAGATTTTACAATGAGCAGTTCTTC. Protein: CASGLQRFYNEQFF.